This TCR beta chain appears in the sequencing data of a study of shared clonotypes between healthy human individuals. The protocol was immunoSEQ multiplex PCR, while the TCRdb copy is restricted to in-frame clones and leaves out a portion. This sample has over 1.5 million clones, with approximately 98% found just once. This CDR3 contains 14 residues. The germline gives CDR1 SQVTM, CDR2 ANQGSEA. V lost 4 bases and J 1 base, leaving 13 bases between the germline ends. Study conclusions and caveats: Even with large depth, rarefaction showed that sorted-subset sequencing was incomplete.

The donors were all Caucasian adults (living in Nashville, Tennessee). In regard to this clone: What it binds is not known.

Sequenced: naive CD4+ T cells sorted from blood. The subset was: CD45RA+ positively selected. The gene calls are TRBV29-1 and TRBJ1-1, with D hard to call. The receptor was derived from a young man in good health. The DNA of the CDR3 is TGCAGCGTTGGACCCCGATTGCAGAACACTGAAGCTTTCTTT. Residues: CSVGPRLQNTEAFF.